The 13 T cell receptor beta chains below all came from one sample that was sequenced in a study of cytomegalovirus exposure and HLA in healthy donors. Produced via immunoSEQ multiplex PCR; TCRdb's table is partial and in-frame only. The sample includes 100,000 to 150,000 clones, approximately 95% of them seen just once. Sequences were obtained from PBMCs. The receptors here all came from a man in his late teens or twenties in good health and CMV-seronegative.

V usage is TRBV7-2 and J usage is TRBJ2-7; 11 bases agree with TRBD2. The CDR3 covers 17 residues. The germline CDR1 and CDR2 sequences are SGHTA and FQGNSA. V lost 0 bases and J lost 4; bases outside the gene matches: 8. CDR3 region: CASSLAGSSGRGYEQYF. CDR3 bases: TGTGCCAGCAGCTTAGCAGGGAGTAGCGGGAGGGGGTACGAGCAGTACTTC. Filled out from reference TRBV7-2 and TRBJ2-7, the complete variable domain reads GAGVSQSPSNKVTEKGKDVELRCDPISGHTALYWYRQSLGQGLEFLIYFQGNSAPDKSGLPSDRFSAERTGGSVSTLTIQRTQQEDSAVYLCASSLAGSSGRGYEQYFGPGTRLTVT.

The V and J genes are TRBV1 and TRBJ2-5; the table's D call, TRBD1, has no DNA check behind it. TRBV1 is shown as a pseudogene. This CDR3 has 14 residues. CDR3 sequence reads: CTSSQIAGRETQYF. As DNA, the CDR3 is TGCACCAGCAGCCAAATCGCAGGGCGAGAGACCCAGTACTTC.

The chain recombines TRBV19 with TRBJ1-1; 9 bases are a match to TRBD1. CDR1 is LNHDA and CDR2 is SQIVND in the germline V gene (reference sequence). With 4 bases clipped from V and 5 bases from J, the junction kept 14 bases outside the gene matches. This CDR3 has 17 residues. In DNA, the CDR3 is TGTGCCAGTAGTAAGACTACAGGGGGCCTAGGGAGGACTGAAGCTTTCTTT. It encodes CASSKTTGGLGRTEAFF.

This rearrangement joins TRBV7-2 to TRBJ2-3; a weak D match, TRBD1 (5 bases). Trimming took off 4 bases at V and 8 bases at J, with 13 bases between the two ends. CDR1 and CDR2 (germline): SGHTA, FQGNSA. This CDR3 is built from 13 residues. Here the CDR3 reads CASSSLGLGTQYF. CDR3 DNA sequence: TGTGCCAGCAGCTCATTGGGGCTGGGTACGCAGTATTTT.

The V and J genes are TRBV7-2 and TRBJ2-5; 9 bases are shared with TRBD2. CDR3 size: 15 residues. Germline-derived CDR1 and CDR2 are SGHTA and FQGNSA. The J segment lost 5 bases and the V segment lost 1 base, leaving 5 bases of the junction unmatched. The CDR3 DNA reads as TGTGCCAGCAGCTTAGTTAGCGGGAGCTGGGAGACCCAGTACTTC. It codes for CASSLVSGSWETQYF.

This chain connects TRBV4-3 to TRBJ2-7; 8 nucleotides match TRBD1. Germline CDR1 is LGHNA and CDR2 is YSLEER. Trimming took 4 bases from V and 3 from J; bases not matched to a gene: 5. The CDR3 totals 14 residues. DNA for the CDR3: TGCGCCAGCAGCCCGGACAGGGAAGTCTACGAGCAGTACTTC. It codes for CASSPDREVYEQYF.

The CDR3 region has the DNA TGCGCCAGCAGCTGGGTCAAGGGACAGGGGGCTTCTGAAGCTTTCTTT. Amino acid sequence: CASSWVKGQGASEAFF. The chain recombines TRBV5-1 with TRBJ1-1; 12 nucleotides match TRBD1. This CDR3 has 16 amino acids. CDR1 is SGHRS, CDR2 YFSETQ, per germline. The V segment lost 3 bases and the J segment 6 bases; nucleotides outside the gene matches: 9.

This clone was counted a single time. This chain joins TRBV19 and TRBJ2-4; TRBD1 might be the D (5 bases). With 0 bases removed from V and 5 bases from J, the gap between germline ends came to 5 bases. The germline V gene has CDR1 LNHDA and CDR2 SQIVND (reference sequence). CDR3 length equals 13 residues. For the CDR3, the DNA is TGTGCCAGTAGTATAGACAGGGAAAACATTCAGTACTTC. Protein: CASSIDRENIQYF. Together with reference TRBV19 and TRBJ2-4, the CDR3 gives the full variable domain: DGGITQSPKYLFRKEGQNVTLSCEQNLNHDAMYWYRQDPGQGLRLIYYSQIVNDFQKGDIAEGYSVSREKKESFPLTVTSAQKNPTAFYLCASSIDRENIQYFGAGTRLSVL.

V gene TRBV19 combines with J gene TRBJ1-5, with D possibly TRBD1 on 6 matching bases. V shed 10 bases and J shed 7 bases, with 17 bases lying between them. Per germline, CDR1 LNHDA and CDR2 SQIVND (reference sequence). This CDR3 contains 13 residues. Here the CDR3 reads CAIPRGAQQPQHF. CDR3 coding DNA: TGTGCCATCCCGCGGGGGGCACAACAGCCCCAGCATTTT.

This clone appeared once. The chain combines TRBV7-9 with TRBJ1-3, with 8 bases fitting TRBD1. The V gene end was trimmed by 3 bases and the J gene end by 5 bases; junction bases not matched to a gene: 6. CDR1 is SEHNR, CDR2 FQNEAQ, per germline (reference sequence). The CDR3 sequence is 15 residues long. The CDR3 nucleotides read TGTGCCAGCAGCTTGGCCCAGGGGGCGAGAAACACCATATATTTT. Translated: CASSLAQGARNTIYF.

The rearrangement links TRBV6-5 to TRBJ2-5, with 8 nucleotides matching TRBD1. V gave up 4 bases and J gave up 7 bases; unmatched junction bases: 8. This CDR3 comprises 14 residues. Looked up from germline, CDR1 is MNHEY and CDR2 is SVGAGI. The CDR3 here is CASSSDRGLWTQYF. In DNA, the CDR3 is TGTGCCAGCAGTTCCGACAGGGGCCTGTGGACCCAGTACTTC.

V and J are TRBV27 and TRBJ2-1, with D hard to call. Germline V gene sequence: CDR1 MNHEY, CDR2 SMNVEV (reference sequence). The V end was cut by 6 bases, the J end by 3 bases, with 9 bases between. CDR3 length: 13 amino acids. CDR3 amino acids: CASRYLGYNEQFF. The CDR3 region has the DNA TGTGCCAGCAGGTATCTAGGCTACAATGAGCAGTTCTTC.

The CDR3, as DNA: TGTGCCAGCAGCCCGTCGAGAGACTATGGCTACACCTTC. It encodes CASSPSRDYGYTF. The chain has TRBV11-2 and TRBJ1-2; D is unresolved. CDR1 and CDR2 (germline): SGHAT, FQNNGV. Trimming took off 5 bases at V and 3 bases at J, with 10 bases between the two ends. This CDR3 has 13 amino acids. The whole variable domain, remainder taken from reference TRBV11-2 and TRBJ1-2, is EAGVAQSPRYKIIEKRQSVAFWCNPISGHATLYWYQQILGQGPKLLIQFQNNGVVDDSQLPKDRFSAERLKGVDSTLKIQPAKLEDSAVYLCASSPSRDYGYTFGSGTRLTVV.